This paragraph covers one T cell receptor beta chain sequence. This record comes from a study of shared clonotypes between healthy human individuals. Study context: There were three CD4 naive, three CD4 memory, two CD8 naive and one CD8 memory plates per donor.

Germline CDR1 MNHNY, CDR2 SVGAGI (reference sequence). Trimming at V came to 5 bases and at J to 1 base, leaving 4 bases not matched to a gene. The CDR3 contains 14 residues. Sorted-subset replicate PCRs used roughly 180 ng DNA, around 31,000 T cell genomes. The protocol was immunoSEQ multiplex PCR, while the TCRdb copy is restricted to in-frame clones and leaves out a portion. The sample yields 950,000 to 1,300,000 clones, 75% seen once. This clonotype was obtained from a man aged 18-30 years in good health. Sequencing was performed on memory CD4+ T cells sorted from blood. Specified subset: CD45RA-negative fraction. The chain employs TRBV6-6 and TRBJ1-1; TRBD1 matches 7 bases. CDR3 sequence reads: CASSHRGRNTEAFF. In DNA form, the CDR3 reads TGTGCCAGCAGTCACAGGGGCCGGAACACTGAAGCTTTCTTT.